The source of this T cell receptor beta chain is a study of cytomegalovirus exposure and HLA in healthy donors. Study-level results: It was 164 TCR beta chains that were listed as cytomegalovirus-associated. Likely technical artifact: a cluster of highly shared sequence variants.

Of note for this clone: Its target is not known.

Vbeta (60) and Jbeta (13) primers were used in the PCR. TCRdb keeps only in-frame clones here, not all; method: immunoSEQ multiplex PCR. The sample shows approximately 160,000 clones, 65% to 85% of them seen only once. Sequences were obtained from PBMCs. The source of this sequence is a middle-aged woman in good health and CMV-seropositive.

The CDR3 protein is CASRRTGMNTEAFF. As DNA, the CDR3 is TGTGCCAGCAGGCGGACAGGTATGAACACTGAAGCTTTCTTT. This rearrangement joins TRBV7-9 to TRBJ1-1; 7 bases fit TRBD1. The CDR3 sequence is 14 residues long. V shed 6 bases, J shed 0 bases, and the junction held 4 bases outside the gene matches. In germline, CDR1 is SEHNR, CDR2 FQNEAQ (reference sequence).